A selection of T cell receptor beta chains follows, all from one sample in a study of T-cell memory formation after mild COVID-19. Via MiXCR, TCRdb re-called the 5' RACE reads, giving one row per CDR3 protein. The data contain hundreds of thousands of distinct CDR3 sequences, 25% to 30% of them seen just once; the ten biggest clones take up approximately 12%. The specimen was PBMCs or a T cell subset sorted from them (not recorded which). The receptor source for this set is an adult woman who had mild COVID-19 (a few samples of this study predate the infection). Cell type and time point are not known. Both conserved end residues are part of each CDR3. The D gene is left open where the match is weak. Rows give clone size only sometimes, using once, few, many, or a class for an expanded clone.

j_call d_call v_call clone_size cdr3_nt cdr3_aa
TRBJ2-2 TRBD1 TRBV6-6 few TGTGCCAGCAGTTACGGGACAGGGGGCAGGACCGGGGAGCTGTTTTTT CASSYGTGGRTGELFF
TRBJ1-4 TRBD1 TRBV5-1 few TGCGCCAGCAGCTTGATGGGACAGGGTGAAAAACTGTTTTTT CASSLMGQGEKLFF
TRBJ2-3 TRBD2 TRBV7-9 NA TGTGCCAGCAGCACCTCCGGGACTAGCGTCGCAGATACGCAGTATTTT CASSTSGTSVADTQYF
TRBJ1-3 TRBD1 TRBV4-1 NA TGCGCCAGCAGCCGAGGACAGGGAGGCGCGCGAGGAAACACCATATATTTT CASSRGQGGARGNTIYF
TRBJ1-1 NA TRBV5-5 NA TGTGCCAGCAGCTTAAACCGGGGGGCCAGACCCGCTGAAGCTTTCTTT CASSLNRGARPAEAFF
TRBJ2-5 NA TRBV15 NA TGTGCCACCAGACACCTGAGGGGGAGCTTCCAAGAGACCCAGTACTTC CATRHLRGSFQETQYF
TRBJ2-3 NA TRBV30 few TGTGCCTGGAGCCGGGACCTCACAGATACGCAGTATTTT CAWSRDLTDTQYF
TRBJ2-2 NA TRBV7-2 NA TGTGCCAGCAGCCGGACTAATGGGATGACCGGGGAGCTGTTTTTT CASSRTNGMTGELFF
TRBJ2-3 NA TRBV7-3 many TGTGCCAGCAGCTTTTCTCGGGCCGGGACGGGCACAGATACGCAGTATTTT CASSFSRAGTGTDTQYF
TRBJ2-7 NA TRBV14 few TGTGCCAGCAGCCAAGTCGGGTACTCCGGACGGCGCGAGCAGTACTTC CASSQVGYSGRREQYF
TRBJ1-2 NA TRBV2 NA TGTGCCAGCAGTGGGGAAGTGGGCACGCTGGACGGCTACACCTTC CASSGEVGTLDGYTF
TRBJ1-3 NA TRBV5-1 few TGCGCCAGCAAAGCGGAGAGCTCTGGAAACACCATATATTTT CASKAESSGNTIYF
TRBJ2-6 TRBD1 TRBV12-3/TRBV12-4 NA TGTGCCAGCAGTCCTCAGGGGGCGTCTGGGGCCAACGTCCTGACTTTC CASSPQGASGANVLTF
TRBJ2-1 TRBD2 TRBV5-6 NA TGTGCCAGCAGCTCGCTAGCGGGAGGTTGGAATGAGCAGTTCTTC CASSSLAGGWNEQFF
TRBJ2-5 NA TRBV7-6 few TGTGCCAGCAGCCGTAGCCAAGAGACCCAGTACTTC CASSRSQETQYF
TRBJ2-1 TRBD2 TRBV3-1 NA TGTGCCAGCAGCCCCCACCACGGGACTAGCGGCTACAATGAGCAGTTCTTC CASSPHHGTSGYNEQFF
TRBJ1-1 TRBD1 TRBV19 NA TGTGCCAGTAGTATTCGACAGGGCTTGCTTGCTGAAGCTTTCTTT CASSIRQGLLAEAFF
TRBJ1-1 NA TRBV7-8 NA TGTGCCAGCAGCTTCTCGGTTTCCACTGAAGCTTTCTTT CASSFSVSTEAFF
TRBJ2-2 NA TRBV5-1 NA TGCGCCAGCAGCTTGGAAAGGGGGTTAAACACCGGGGAGCTGTTTTTT CASSLERGLNTGELFF
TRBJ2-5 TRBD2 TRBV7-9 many TGTGCCAGCAGCCTCCCTAGCGGGAGGTACCAAGAGACCCAGTACTTC CASSLPSGRYQETQYF
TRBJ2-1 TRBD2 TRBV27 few TGTGCCAGCAGTGTGCGACTAGCTCATGAGCAGTTCTTC CASSVRLAHEQFF
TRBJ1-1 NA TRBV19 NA TGTGCCAGTAGTTCCTATGGGGGGAACACTGAAGCTTTCTTT CASSSYGGNTEAFF
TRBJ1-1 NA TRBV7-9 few TGTGCCAGCAGCCAACGGGACTTTGAAGCTTTCTTT CASSQRDFEAFF
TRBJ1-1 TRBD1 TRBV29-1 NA TGCAGCGTTGAAGTTTCAGGGGGCACTGAAGCTTTCTTT CSVEVSGGTEAFF
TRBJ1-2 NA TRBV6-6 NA TGTGCCAGCAGTTACGTCGAGGAATATGGCTACACCTTC CASSYVEEYGYTF
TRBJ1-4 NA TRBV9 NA TGTGCCAGCAGCGTAGGAGAGGGGTCAACTAATGAAAAACTGTTTTTT CASSVGEGSTNEKLFF
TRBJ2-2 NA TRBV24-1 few TGTGCCACCAGTGACCCGACAGTCCCCACCGGGGAGCTGTTTTTT CATSDPTVPTGELFF
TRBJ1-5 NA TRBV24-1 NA TGTGCCACCAGTGATGCGGGGAGACATCAGCCCCAGCATTTT CATSDAGRHQPQHF
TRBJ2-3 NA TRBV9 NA TGTGCCAGCAGCGCCCTCGGGTCGGCGGGAGATACGCAGTATTTT CASSALGSAGDTQYF
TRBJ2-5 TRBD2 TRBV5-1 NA TGCGCCAGCAGACTGACGGGACTAGCGGGATGGTACCAAGAGACCCAGTACTTC CASRLTGLAGWYQETQYF
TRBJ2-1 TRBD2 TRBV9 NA TGTGCCAGCAGCGTAGCAGGGACTAGCGGCCACAATGAGCAGTTCTTC CASSVAGTSGHNEQFF
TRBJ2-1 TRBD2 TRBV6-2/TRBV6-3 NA TGTGCCAGCAGTTATTACAGCGGGAGGCTCTACAATGAGCAGTTCTTC CASSYYSGRLYNEQFF
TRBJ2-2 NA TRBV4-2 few TGTGCCAGCAGCCAAGAACGGGTATCGAACACCGGGGAGCTGTTTTTT CASSQERVSNTGELFF
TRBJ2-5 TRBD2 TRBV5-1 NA TGCGCCAGCAGCTTGACTAGCGGGGCCTCTCAAGAGACCCAGTACTTC CASSLTSGASQETQYF
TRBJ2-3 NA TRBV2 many TGTGCCAGCTCACCCAGGAGGGTCTTATCCACAGATACGCAGTATTTT CASSPRRVLSTDTQYF
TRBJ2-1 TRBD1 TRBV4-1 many TGCGCCAGCAGCCAGAAGGGGACAGGCCCCGATGAGCAGTTCTTC CASSQKGTGPDEQFF
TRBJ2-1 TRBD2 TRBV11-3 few TGTGCCAGCAGCCCTGGACTAGCGGGGGAACGGGGTGAGCAGTTCTTC CASSPGLAGERGEQFF
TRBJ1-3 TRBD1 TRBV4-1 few TGCGCCAGCAGCCAAGAGGACAGGGGCTATGGAAACACCATATATTTT CASSQEDRGYGNTIYF
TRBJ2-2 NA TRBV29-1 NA TGCAGCGCCGGCAGAGGGGGAGGCGATAAGGCCGGGGAGCTGTTTTTT CSAGRGGGDKAGELFF
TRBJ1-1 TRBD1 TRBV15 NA TGTGCCACCAGCAGAGCGACAGGGGGTCGGAACACTGAAGCTTTCTTT CATSRATGGRNTEAFF
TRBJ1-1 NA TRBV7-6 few TGTGCCAGCAGCTCGCAGGCTGAAGCTTTCTTT CASSSQAEAFF
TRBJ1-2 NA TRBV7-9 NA TGTGCCAGCAGCCCCGGGGGAGGTAACTATGGCTACACCTTC CASSPGGGNYGYTF
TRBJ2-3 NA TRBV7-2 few TGTGCCAGCGCCCTCCGCGCTAGCACAGATACGCAGTATTTT CASALRASTDTQYF
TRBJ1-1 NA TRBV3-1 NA TGTGCCAGCAGCCAAGGGGTCAGGATGAACACTGAAGCTTTCTTT CASSQGVRMNTEAFF
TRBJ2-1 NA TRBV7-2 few TGTGCCAGCAACATGTGGGAGGTTTCCTACAATGAGCAGTTCTTC CASNMWEVSYNEQFF
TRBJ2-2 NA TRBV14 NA TGTGCCAGCAGCCCGTACCGCACAGTTATAACCGGGGAGCTGTTTTTT CASSPYRTVITGELFF
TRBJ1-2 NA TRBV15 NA TGTGCCACCAGCAGAGATGGCCGCAGTTCGGGCTACACCTTC CATSRDGRSSGYTF
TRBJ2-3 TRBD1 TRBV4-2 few TGTGCCAGCAGCCAAAACGACAGGGAGACAGATACGCAGTATTTT CASSQNDRETDTQYF
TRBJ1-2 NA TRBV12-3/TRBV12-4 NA TGTGCCAGCAGTCCCGGCCTCTATGGCTACACCTTC CASSPGLYGYTF
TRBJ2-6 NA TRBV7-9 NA TGTGCCAGCACCCAACACAGCTACTCTGGGGCCAACGTCCTGACTTTC CASTQHSYSGANVLTF
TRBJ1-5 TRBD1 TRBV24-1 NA TGTGCCACCAGTGACCCGAAAGGGACAGGAGATCAGCCCCAGCATTTT CATSDPKGTGDQPQHF
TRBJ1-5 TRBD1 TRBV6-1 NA TGTGCCAGCAGTGAACCGCCCGGGACAGGGCCGTATCAGCCCCAGCATTTT CASSEPPGTGPYQPQHF
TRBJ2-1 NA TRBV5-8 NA TGTGCCAGCAACTTCAACAATGAGCAGTTCTTC CASNFNNEQFF
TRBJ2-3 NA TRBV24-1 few TGTGCCACCAGTCCAGGGGGGGATACGCAGTATTTT CATSPGGDTQYF